This T cell receptor beta chain was recorded in a study of shared clonotypes between healthy human individuals. Study outcomes and limitations: Between a few donors, naive CD4 clonotypes were shared at a level of around 5.1%. In contrast to clonotypes shared by all four donors, non-shared clonotypes had lower generation probabilities. Even with large depth, rarefaction showed that sorted-subset sequencing was incomplete.

As concerns this clone: The antigen is undetermined.

In the source study's methods: Without quality scores, immunoSEQ junctional reads could not be filtered like full-length reads. Libraries were prepared by immunoSEQ multiplex PCR; TCRdb keeps only in-frame clonotypes and omits some of them. V and J calls and clone size are those listed in that table; D and trimming were worked out from the DNA. This repertoire shows roughly 2.5 million clones, around nine tenths found once; its top ten account for roughly 0.13%. With 0 bases removed from V and 0 bases from J, the gap between germline ends came to 16 bases. Germline V lookup: CDR1 SGHRS, CDR2 YFSETQ. This CDR3 spans 17 amino acids.

Sequenced material: naive CD4+ T cells sorted from blood. Subset reported: CD45RA+ positively selected. This sequence joins TRBV5-1 and TRBJ2-7; D may be TRBD2 (6 bases). The receptor comes from a young man in good health. The CDR3 DNA follows: TGCGCCAGCAGCTTGGCCGGACTAATACTTAGCTCCTACGAGCAGTACTTC. Its protein is CASSLAGLILSSYEQYF.